This TCR beta chain appears in the sequencing data of a study of beta chain features in type 1 diabetes. Trimming at V came to 0 bases and at J to 9 bases, leaving 7 bases not matched to a gene. This CDR3 has 15 amino acids. Germline V gene lookup returns CDR1 LGHNA and CDR2 YSLEER. Reverse transcribing all isolated RNA meant expressed TCRB transcripts were sequenced. Repertoires were generated with immunoSEQ multiplex PCR, while TCRdb's copy carries only in-frame clones and drops some. The sample yields 130,000 or so clones, approximately 10% seen once. This clone was observed a handful of times. The TCR was taken from a woman in her thirties or forties in good health. This chain connects TRBV4-3 to TRBJ1-4; the match to TRBD1 covers 7 bases. The sequencing sample was made of central memory CD4+ T cells from blood. The CDR3 loop is CASSQDQKTGQKLFF. In DNA, the CDR3 is TGCGCCAGCAGCCAAGACCAGAAGACAGGGCAAAAACTGTTTTTT.